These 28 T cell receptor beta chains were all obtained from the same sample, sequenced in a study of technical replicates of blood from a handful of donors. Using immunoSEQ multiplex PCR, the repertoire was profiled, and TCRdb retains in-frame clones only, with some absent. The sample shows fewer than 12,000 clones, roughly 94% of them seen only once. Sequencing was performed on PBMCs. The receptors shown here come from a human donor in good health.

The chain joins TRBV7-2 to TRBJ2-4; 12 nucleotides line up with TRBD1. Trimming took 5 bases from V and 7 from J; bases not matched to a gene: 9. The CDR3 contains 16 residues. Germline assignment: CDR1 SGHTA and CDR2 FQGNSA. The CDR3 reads CASSPSGTGGFNIQYF. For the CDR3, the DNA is TGTGCCAGCAGCCCCTCCGGGACAGGGGGCTTTAACATTCAGTACTTC. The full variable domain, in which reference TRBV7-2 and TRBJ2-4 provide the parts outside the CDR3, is GAGVSQSPSNKVTEKGKDVELRCDPISGHTALYWYRQSLGQGLEFLIYFQGNSAPDKSGLPSDRFSAERTGGSVSTLTIQRTQQEDSAVYLCASSPSGTGGFNIQYFGAGTRLSVL.

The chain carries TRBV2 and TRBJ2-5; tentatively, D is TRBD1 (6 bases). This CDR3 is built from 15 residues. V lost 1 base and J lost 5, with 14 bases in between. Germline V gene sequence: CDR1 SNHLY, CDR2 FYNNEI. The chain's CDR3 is CASSEDRAGSETQYF. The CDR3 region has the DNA TGTGCCAGCAGTGAAGACAGGGCTGGGTCCGAGACCCAGTACTTC.

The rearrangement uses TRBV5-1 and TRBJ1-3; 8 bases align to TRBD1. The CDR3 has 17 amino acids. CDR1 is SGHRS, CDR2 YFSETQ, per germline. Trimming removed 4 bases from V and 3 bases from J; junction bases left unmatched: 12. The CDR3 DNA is TGCGCCAGCAGCCTCCGATTACAGGGGGAGGATGGAAACACCATATATTTT. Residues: CASSLRLQGEDGNTIYF.

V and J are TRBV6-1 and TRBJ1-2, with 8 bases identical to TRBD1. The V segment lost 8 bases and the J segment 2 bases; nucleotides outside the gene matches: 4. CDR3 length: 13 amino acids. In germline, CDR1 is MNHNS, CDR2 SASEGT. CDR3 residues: CASARDRNYGYTF. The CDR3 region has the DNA TGTGCCAGCGCCCGGGACAGGAACTATGGCTACACCTTC.

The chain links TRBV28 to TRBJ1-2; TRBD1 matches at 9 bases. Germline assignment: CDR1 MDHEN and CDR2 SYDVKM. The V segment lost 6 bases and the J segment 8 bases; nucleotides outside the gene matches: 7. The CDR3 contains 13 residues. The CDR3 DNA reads TGTGCCAGCAGCCCAATAGGGACAGGGGGCTACACCTTC. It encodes CASSPIGTGGYTF.

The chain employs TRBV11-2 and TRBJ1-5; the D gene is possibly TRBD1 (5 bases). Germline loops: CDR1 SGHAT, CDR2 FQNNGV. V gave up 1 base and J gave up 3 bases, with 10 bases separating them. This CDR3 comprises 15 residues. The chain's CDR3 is CASSLGGGTNQPQHF. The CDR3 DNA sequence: TGTGCCAGCAGCTTAGGGGGCGGGACCAATCAGCCCCAGCATTTT.

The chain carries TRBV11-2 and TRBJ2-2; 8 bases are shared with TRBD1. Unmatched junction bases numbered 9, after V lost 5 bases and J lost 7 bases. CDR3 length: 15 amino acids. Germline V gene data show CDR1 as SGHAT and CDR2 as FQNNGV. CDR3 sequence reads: CASSLQQGAGGELFF. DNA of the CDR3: TGTGCCAGCAGCCTCCAGCAGGGGGCCGGCGGGGAGCTGTTTTTT.

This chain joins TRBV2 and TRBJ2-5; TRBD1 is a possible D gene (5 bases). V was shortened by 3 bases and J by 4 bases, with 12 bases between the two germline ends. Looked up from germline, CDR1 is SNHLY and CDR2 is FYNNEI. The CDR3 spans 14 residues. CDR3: CASSDRVNGETQYF. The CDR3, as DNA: TGTGCCAGCAGTGACAGGGTGAATGGAGAGACCCAGTACTTC.

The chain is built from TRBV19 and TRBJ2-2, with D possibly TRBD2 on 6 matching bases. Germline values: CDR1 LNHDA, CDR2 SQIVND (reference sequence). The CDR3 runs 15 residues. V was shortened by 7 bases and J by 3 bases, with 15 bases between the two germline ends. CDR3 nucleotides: TGTGCCAGTATGCCCGGGAGCTATTACACCGGGGAGCTGTTTTTT. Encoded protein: CASMPGSYYTGELFF.

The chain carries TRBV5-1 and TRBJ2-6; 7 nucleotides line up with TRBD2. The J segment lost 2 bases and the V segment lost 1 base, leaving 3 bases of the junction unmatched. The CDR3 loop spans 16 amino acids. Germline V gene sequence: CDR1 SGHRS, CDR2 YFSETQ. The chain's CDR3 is CASSLSAGAGANVLTF. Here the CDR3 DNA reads TGCGCCAGCAGCTTGTCTGCGGGAGCTGGGGCCAACGTCCTGACTTTC.

CDR3 residues: CASSLEGGYQETQYF. The CDR3 DNA follows: TGTGCCAGCAGCTTAGAGGGGGGGTACCAAGAGACCCAGTACTTC. The chain couples TRBV7-9 to TRBJ2-5, with TRBD2 as a possible D gene (7 bases). CDR1 is SEHNR, CDR2 FQNEAQ, per germline (reference sequence). The CDR3 runs 15 residues. The germline V and J ends were trimmed by 1 base and 0 bases, with 9 bases remaining between them.

As DNA, the CDR3 is TGTGCCAGCAGCTTAGGAGCTAGCGGGGGTGGAGAGACCCAGTACTTC. Translating gives CASSLGASGGGETQYF. This chain uses TRBV7-7 with TRBJ2-5, with TRBD2 identical over 10 bases. V was clipped by 1 base and J by 4 bases; unmatched bases: 6. The CDR3 extends over 16 amino acids. The V gene's germline CDR1 is SSHAT and CDR2 FNYEAQ (reference sequence).

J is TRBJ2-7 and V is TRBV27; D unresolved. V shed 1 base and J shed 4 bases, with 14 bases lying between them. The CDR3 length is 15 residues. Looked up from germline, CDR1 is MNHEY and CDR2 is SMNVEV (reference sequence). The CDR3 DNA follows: TGTGCCAGCAGTTTATTGGTTAGCCTGAGGTACGAGCAGTACTTC. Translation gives CASSLLVSLRYEQYF.

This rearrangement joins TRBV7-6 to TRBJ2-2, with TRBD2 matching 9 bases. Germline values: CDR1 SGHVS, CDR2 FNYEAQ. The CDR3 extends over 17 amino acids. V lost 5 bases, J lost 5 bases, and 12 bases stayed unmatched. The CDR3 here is CASSISGRASGTGELFF. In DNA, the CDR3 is TGTGCCAGCAGCATTAGCGGGAGAGCGAGCGGGACCGGGGAGCTGTTTTTT. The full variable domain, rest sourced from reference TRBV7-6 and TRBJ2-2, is GAGVSQSPRYKVTKRGQDVALRCDPISGHVSLYWYRQALGQGPEFLTYFNYEAQQDKSGLPNDRFSAERPEGSISTLTIQRTEQRDSAMYRCASSISGRASGTGELFFGEGSRLTVL.

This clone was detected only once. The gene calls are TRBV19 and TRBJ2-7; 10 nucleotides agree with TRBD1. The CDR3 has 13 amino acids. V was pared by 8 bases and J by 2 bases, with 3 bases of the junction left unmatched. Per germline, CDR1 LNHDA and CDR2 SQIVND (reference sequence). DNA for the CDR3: TGTGCCAGTGGGACAGGGGTGGCCTACGAGCAGTACTTC. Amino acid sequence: CASGTGVAYEQYF.

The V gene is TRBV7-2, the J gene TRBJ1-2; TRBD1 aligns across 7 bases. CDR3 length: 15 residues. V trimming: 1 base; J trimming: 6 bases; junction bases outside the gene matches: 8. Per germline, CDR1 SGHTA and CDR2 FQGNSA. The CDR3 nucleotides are TGTGCCAGCAGCTTAGGGGGCAGGGGGTTCGATGGCTACACCTTC. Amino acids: CASSLGGRGFDGYTF.

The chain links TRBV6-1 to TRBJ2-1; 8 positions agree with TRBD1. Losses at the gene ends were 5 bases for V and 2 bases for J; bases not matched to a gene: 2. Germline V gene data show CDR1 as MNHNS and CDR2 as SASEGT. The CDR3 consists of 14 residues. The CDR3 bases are TGTGCCAGCAGTCCAGGGGGCCCCTACAATGAGCAGTTCTTC. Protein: CASSPGGPYNEQFF.

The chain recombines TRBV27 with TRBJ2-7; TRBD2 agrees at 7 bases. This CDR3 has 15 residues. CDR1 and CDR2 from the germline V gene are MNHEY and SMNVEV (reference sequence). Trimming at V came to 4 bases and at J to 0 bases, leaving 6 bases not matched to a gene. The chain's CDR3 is CASSWSGMSSYEQYF. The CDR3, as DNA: TGTGCCAGCAGTTGGAGCGGGATGAGCTCCTACGAGCAGTACTTC.

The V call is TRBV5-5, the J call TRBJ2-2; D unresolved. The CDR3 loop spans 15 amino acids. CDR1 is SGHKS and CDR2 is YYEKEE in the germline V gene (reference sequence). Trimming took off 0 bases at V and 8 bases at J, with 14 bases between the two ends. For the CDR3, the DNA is TGTGCCAGCAGCTTGGGCCCAGAGAGGTGGGGGGAGCTGTTTTTT. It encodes CASSLGPERWGELFF.

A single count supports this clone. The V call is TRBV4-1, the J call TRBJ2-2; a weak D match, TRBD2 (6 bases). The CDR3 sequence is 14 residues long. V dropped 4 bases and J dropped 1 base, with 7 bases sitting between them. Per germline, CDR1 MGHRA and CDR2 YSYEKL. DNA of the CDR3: TGCGCCAGCAGCCTTAGCGGGAACACCGGGGAGCTGTTTTTT. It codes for CASSLSGNTGELFF.

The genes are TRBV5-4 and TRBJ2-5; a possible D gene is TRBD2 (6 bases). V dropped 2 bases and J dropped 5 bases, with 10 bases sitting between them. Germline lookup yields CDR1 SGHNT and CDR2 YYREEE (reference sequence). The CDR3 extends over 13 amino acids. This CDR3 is CASSLPGVETQYF. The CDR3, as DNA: TGTGCCAGCAGCTTACCGGGGGTGGAGACCCAGTACTTC.

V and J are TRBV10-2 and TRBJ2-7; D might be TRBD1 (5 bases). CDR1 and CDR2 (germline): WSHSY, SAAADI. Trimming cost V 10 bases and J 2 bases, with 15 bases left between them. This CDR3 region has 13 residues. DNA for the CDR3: TGCGCCATACAGGACGGATTTACCTACGAGCAGTACTTC. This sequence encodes CAIQDGFTYEQYF.

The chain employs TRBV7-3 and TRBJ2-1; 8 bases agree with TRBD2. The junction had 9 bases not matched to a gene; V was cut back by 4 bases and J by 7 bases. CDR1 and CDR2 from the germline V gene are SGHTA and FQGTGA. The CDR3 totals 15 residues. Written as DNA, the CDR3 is TGTGCCAGCAGCTCGCTCGGGGGGGTAGGGAATGAGCAGTTCTTC. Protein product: CASSSLGGVGNEQFF.

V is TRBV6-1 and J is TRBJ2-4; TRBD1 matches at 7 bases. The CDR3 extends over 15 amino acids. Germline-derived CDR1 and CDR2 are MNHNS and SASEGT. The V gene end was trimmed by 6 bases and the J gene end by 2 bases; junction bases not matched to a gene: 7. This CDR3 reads CASSRLTGSKNIQYF. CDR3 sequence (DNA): TGTGCCAGCAGCCGCCTGACAGGGTCCAAAAACATTCAGTACTTC.

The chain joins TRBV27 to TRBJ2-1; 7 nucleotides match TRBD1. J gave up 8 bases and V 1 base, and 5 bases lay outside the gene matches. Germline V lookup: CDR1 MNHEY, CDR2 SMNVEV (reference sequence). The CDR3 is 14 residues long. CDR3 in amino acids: CASSLLGDRDEQFF. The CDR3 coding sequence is TGTGCCAGCAGTTTATTGGGTGACAGGGATGAGCAGTTCTTC.

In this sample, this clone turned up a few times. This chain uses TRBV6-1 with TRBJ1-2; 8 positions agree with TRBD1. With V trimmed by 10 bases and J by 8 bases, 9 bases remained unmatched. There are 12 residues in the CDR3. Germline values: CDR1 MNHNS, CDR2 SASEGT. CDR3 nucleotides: TGTGCCATCGATGGACAGGGTAGGGGCTACACCTTC. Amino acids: CAIDGQGRGYTF.

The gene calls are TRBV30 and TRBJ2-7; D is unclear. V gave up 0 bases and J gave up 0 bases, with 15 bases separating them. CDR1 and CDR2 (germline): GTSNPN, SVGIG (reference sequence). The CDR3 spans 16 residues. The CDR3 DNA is TGTGCCTGGAGTGTATTGGCTGGCAAACGCTCCTACGAGCAGTACTTC. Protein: CAWSVLAGKRSYEQYF.

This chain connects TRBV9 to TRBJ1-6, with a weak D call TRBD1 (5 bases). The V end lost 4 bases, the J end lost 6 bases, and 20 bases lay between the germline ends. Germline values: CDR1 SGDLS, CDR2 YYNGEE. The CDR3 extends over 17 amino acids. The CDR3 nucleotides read TGTGCCAGCAGCCATCACGACGGGGGAGTGGGTAATTCACCCCTCCACTTT. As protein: CASSHHDGGVGNSPLHF.